The next 30 T cell receptor beta chains were all read from a single sample in a study of shared clonotypes between healthy human individuals. Sequenced by immunoSEQ multiplex PCR; TCRdb stores in-frame clones only, minus some. Altogether 2 million to 2.5 million clones are present, around 95% being singletons, with the ten largest covering more than 0.1%. Specimen: naive CD4+ T cells sorted from blood. Subset: CD45RA+ positively selected. The receptor source for this set is a man younger than 35 in good health.

The genes are TRBV9 and TRBJ2-7; maybe TRBD1 (6 bases). The V and J ends lost 3 bases and 2 bases respectively, with 15 bases between them. The CDR3 contains 15 residues. Per the germline V gene, CDR1 is SGDLS and CDR2 is YYNGEE. DNA for the CDR3: TGTGCCAGCAGCGCTGGGACACCTGATACCTACGAGCAGTACTTC. It codes for CASSAGTPDTYEQYF. The full variable domain, in which reference TRBV9 and TRBJ2-7 provide the parts outside the CDR3, is DSGVTQTPKHLITATGQRVTLRCSPRSGDLSVYWYQQSLDQGLQFLIQYYNGEERAKGNILERFSAQQFPDLHSELNLSSLELGDSALYFCASSAGTPDTYEQYFGPGTRLTVT.

A word on this clone: This sample also contains other DNA sequences that code for the same CDR3. J is TRBJ1-5 and V is TRBV5-1, with 11 positions matching TRBD1. The trim removed 2 bases at V and 4 bases at J, leaving 2 bases unmatched. CDR1 is SGHRS and CDR2 is YFSETQ in the germline V gene. The CDR3 has 15 amino acids. The CDR3 coding sequence is TGCGCCAGCAGCTTAGGACAGGGGGCGAATCAGCCCCAGCATTTT. This encodes CASSLGQGANQPQHF.

The chain combines TRBV6-5 with TRBJ1-4, with D tentatively TRBD1 (5 bases). Germline CDR1 MNHEY, CDR2 SVGAGI. V dropped 0 bases and J dropped 7 bases, with 15 bases sitting between them. The CDR3 sequence is 16 residues long. The CDR3: CASSYSTGVGTEKLFF. In nucleotides, the CDR3 is TGTGCCAGCAGTTACTCTACAGGTGTGGGTACTGAAAAACTGTTTTTT.

The V gene is TRBV19, the J gene TRBJ2-7; 11 nucleotides match TRBD2. The CDR3 is 16 amino acids. Per germline, CDR1 LNHDA and CDR2 SQIVND (reference sequence). The J segment lost 5 bases and the V segment lost 0 bases, leaving 6 bases of the junction unmatched. The CDR3 region has the DNA TGTGCCAGTAGTATAGATCCGGGACTAGCGGCGAACGAGCAGTACTTC. Translated: CASSIDPGLAANEQYF.

The chain joins TRBV30 to TRBJ2-1; D possibly corresponds to TRBD1 (5 bases). The CDR3 runs to 12 residues. Trimming cost V 3 bases and J 10 bases, with 13 bases left between them. The V gene's germline CDR1 is GTSNPN and CDR2 SVGIG (reference sequence). In DNA, the CDR3 is TGTGCCTGGAGCGACAGTGAGTGGGAGCAGTTCTTC. This translates into CAWSDSEWEQFF.

This chain uses TRBV5-1 with TRBJ2-5, with 8 nucleotides matching TRBD2. CDR3 length equals 15 residues. From germline, CDR1 is SGHRS and CDR2 YFSETQ. The V gene end was trimmed by 1 base and the J gene end by 3 bases; junction bases not matched to a gene: 5. This chain's CDR3 is CASSLFYSGEETQYF. The CDR3 nucleotides read TGCGCCAGCAGCTTGTTTTATAGCGGGGAAGAGACCCAGTACTTC.

The chain couples TRBV7-9 to TRBJ1-2, with D hard to call. The V end lost 5 bases, the J end lost 8 bases, and 15 bases lay between the germline ends. Germline V gene sequence: CDR1 SEHNR, CDR2 FQNEAQ (reference sequence). The CDR3 loop spans 13 amino acids. The CDR3 DNA is TGTGCCAGCAGCCCCCTTCGGCAAGGCGGCTACACCTTC. It codes for CASSPLRQGGYTF. Together with reference TRBV7-9 and TRBJ1-2, the CDR3 gives the full variable domain: DTGVSQNPRHKITKRGQNVTFRCDPISEHNRLYWYRQTLGQGPEFLTYFQNEAQLEKSRLLSDRFSAERPKGSFSTLEIQRTEQGDSAMYLCASSPLRQGGYTFGSGTRLTVV.

The rearrangement links TRBV7-9 to TRBJ1-3, with a tentative D call TRBD1 (5 bases). V was trimmed by 5 bases and J by 1 base, leaving 15 bases between them. This CDR3 region has 16 residues. Per germline, CDR1 SEHNR and CDR2 FQNEAQ (reference sequence). Written as DNA, the CDR3 is TGTGCCAGCAGCGATACAAAGGGGAGTTCTGGAAACACCATATATTTT. This gives the protein CASSDTKGSSGNTIYF.

The chain combines TRBV6-6 with TRBJ1-6; D is possibly TRBD1 (5 bases). Germline V gene data show CDR1 as MNHNY and CDR2 as SVGAGI (reference sequence). The CDR3 has 15 amino acids. V gave up 2 bases and J gave up 8 bases, with 13 bases separating them. The CDR3 nucleotides read TGTGCCAGCAGTTACCCGGTGGGGGGTGATTCACCCCTCCACTTT. Protein: CASSYPVGGDSPLHF.

The chain links TRBV6-5 to TRBJ2-3, with D unclear. Deletions cut 3 bases from V and 5 bases from J, with 9 bases between. The CDR3 covers 13 residues. From germline, CDR1 is MNHEY and CDR2 SVGAGI. The CDR3 loop reads CASSYTQRDTQYF. The CDR3 DNA follows: TGTGCCAGCAGTTATACCCAGCGAGATACGCAGTATTTT.

This chain links TRBV5-1 with TRBJ2-7; no firm D call. The V end was cut by 0 bases, the J end by 3 bases, with 13 bases between. The CDR3 length is 15 residues. Germline CDR1 and CDR2: SGHRS and YFSETQ. The CDR3 DNA is TGCGCCAGCAGCTTGGAGGCAGGAGATAACTACGAGCAGTACTTC. Translating gives CASSLEAGDNYEQYF.

V gene TRBV2 combines with J gene TRBJ1-1; D uncertain. The CDR3 covers 14 residues. Germline loops: CDR1 SNHLY, CDR2 FYNNEI. The V and J ends lost 1 base and 1 base respectively, with 7 bases between them. The chain's CDR3 is CASSEVVGNTEAFF. CDR3 sequence (DNA): TGTGCCAGCAGTGAAGTCGTAGGGAACACTGAAGCTTTCTTT.

The chain links TRBV6-6 to TRBJ2-3; D unclear. The V end was cut by 5 bases, the J end by 2 bases, with 5 bases between. This CDR3 is 12 amino acids long. Germline CDR1 and CDR2: MNHNY and SVGAGI (reference sequence). The CDR3 DNA sequence: TGTGCCAGCAGTCAAATCACAGATACGCAGTATTTT. It yields the protein CASSQITDTQYF.

The rearrangement joins TRBV18 to TRBJ2-3; perhaps D is TRBD1 or TRBD2 (5 bases each). V lost 6 bases, J lost 3 bases, and 22 bases lay in between. This CDR3 is built from 17 residues. Germline values: CDR1 KGHSH, CDR2 LQKENI. The CDR3 loop is CASSPRLSGDATDTQYF. For the CDR3, the DNA is TGTGCCAGCTCCCCCCGCCTTTCCGGGGACGCAACAGATACGCAGTATTTT.

The V call is TRBV5-4, the J call TRBJ2-7; D ambiguous. V lost 4 bases to trimming and J lost 2 bases, with 16 bases between them. CDR3 length: 15 residues. Germline V gene data show CDR1 as SGHNT and CDR2 as YYREEE (reference sequence). The CDR3 DNA follows: TGTGCCAGCAGCCCTACTCCGCCAGAGACCTACGAGCAGTACTTC. Amino acids: CASSPTPPETYEQYF.

V usage is TRBV2 and J usage is TRBJ1-2; the match to TRBD1 covers 11 bases. Per the germline V gene, CDR1 is SNHLY and CDR2 is FYNNEI. The CDR3 loop spans 16 amino acids. Trimming at V came to 3 bases and at J to 3 bases, leaving 6 bases not matched to a gene. CDR3: CASSEGQGVGYYGYTF. The CDR3, as DNA: TGTGCCAGCAGTGAGGGACAGGGGGTGGGGTACTATGGCTACACCTTC.

The chain is built from TRBV10-3 and TRBJ2-1; 9 nucleotides align to TRBD2. The junction had 7 bases not matched to a gene; V was cut back by 8 bases and J by 5 bases. Germline assignment: CDR1 ENHRY and CDR2 SYGVKD. The CDR3 sequence is 14 residues long. In DNA, the CDR3 is TGTGCCATCGAGGCGGGAGGGTCCCACAATGAGCAGTTCTTC. Encoded protein: CAIEAGGSHNEQFF.

The rearrangement links TRBV5-1 to TRBJ1-2; a possible D gene is TRBD1 (6 bases). From germline, CDR1 is SGHRS and CDR2 YFSETQ. The V end lost 5 bases, the J end lost 4 bases, and 21 bases lay between the germline ends. The CDR3 spans 16 residues. Here the CDR3 DNA reads TGCGCCAGCAGGGACTCCGGGACATCTAGTGGCTATGGCTACACCTTC. Encoded protein: CASRDSGTSSGYGYTF.

The chain uses TRBV11-2 and TRBJ1-1; tentative D call: TRBD1 (5 bases). The V end was cut by 0 bases, the J end by 0 bases, with 11 bases between. The CDR3 sequence is 16 residues long. Per the germline V gene, CDR1 is SGHAT and CDR2 is FQNNGV. Here the CDR3 DNA reads TGTGCCAGCAGCTTAGAGGGACGGAGGATGAACACTGAAGCTTTCTTT. This gives the protein CASSLEGRRMNTEAFF.

CDR3 in DNA: TGTGCCAGCTCACCGGCAGGGGGCCCCTCACCCCTCCACTTT. Translated: CASSPAGGPSPLHF. The chain is built from TRBV18 and TRBJ1-6; 8 bases are a match to TRBD1. CDR3 length equals 14 residues. From germline, CDR1 is KGHSH and CDR2 LQKENI. V lost 3 bases to trimming and J lost 10 bases; unmatched junction nucleotides: 5.

This chain joins TRBV2 and TRBJ2-3, with no clear D. Trimming removed 8 bases at V and 0 bases at J, with 6 bases between. Germline lookup yields CDR1 SNHLY and CDR2 FYNNEI. The CDR3 length is 12 residues. The CDR3 DNA follows: TGTGCCAGCTGCGACAGCACAGATACGCAGTATTTT. Translation gives CASCDSTDTQYF.

This clone was seen once. V is TRBV30 and J is TRBJ2-7, with a possible D match to TRBD2 (6 bases). Germline CDR1 and CDR2: GTSNPN and SVGIG (reference sequence). V was shortened by 4 bases and J by 1 base, with 14 bases between the two germline ends. The CDR3 spans 14 residues. The CDR3 loop reads CAWMRYGGSYEQYF. CDR3 sequence (DNA): TGTGCCTGGATGCGTTACGGAGGGTCCTACGAGCAGTACTTC.

A word on this clone: The sample has other DNA sequences that encode this CDR3 too. This rearrangement joins TRBV11-2 to TRBJ2-5; D is possibly TRBD1 (6 bases). The CDR3 runs 13 residues. The germline V and J ends were trimmed by 5 bases and 5 bases, with 12 bases remaining between them. The germline CDR1 and CDR2 sequences are SGHAT and FQNNGV. The CDR3 reads CASSIQGRETQYF. The CDR3 coding sequence is TGTGCCAGCAGCATCCAGGGGCGGGAGACCCAGTACTTC.

The V gene is TRBV7-2, the J gene TRBJ2-3; D is uncertain. The CDR3 consists of 14 residues. Germline V gene lookup returns CDR1 SGHTA and CDR2 FQGNSA. V lost 5 bases and J lost 4, with 13 bases in between. The CDR3 nucleotides are TGTGCCAGCAGCCCTACCCTTTTGGCAGATACGCAGTATTTT. Translated, it gives CASSPTLLADTQYF.

The chain combines TRBV5-1 with TRBJ1-1; D remains unclear. Trimming shortened V by 0 bases and J by 4 bases, and 22 bases separated the two germline ends. The germline gives CDR1 SGHRS, CDR2 YFSETQ. The CDR3 has 18 residues. The CDR3 region has the DNA TGCGCCAGCAGCTTGGTAGGGTGGCCGTGGGAAGTGGGCACTGAAGCTTTCTTT. Amino acids: CASSLVGWPWEVGTEAFF.

In this sample, this clone turned up a few times. The V and J genes are TRBV19 and TRBJ1-5; no definite D call. Germline CDR1 LNHDA, CDR2 SQIVND (reference sequence). V was pared by 1 base and J by 4 bases, with 11 bases between. The CDR3 has 15 amino acids. DNA for the CDR3: TGTGCCAGTAGTATAGCAGGTATGGTAAATCAGCCCCAGCATTTT. Translating it yields CASSIAGMVNQPQHF.

The chain links TRBV7-9 to TRBJ2-7; D is perhaps TRBD2 (5 bases). Germline values: CDR1 SEHNR, CDR2 FQNEAQ (reference sequence). The CDR3 is 14 amino acids. V was clipped by 1 base and J by 2 bases, with 9 bases between them. The CDR3 DNA follows: TGTGCCAGCAGCTTAGTAGCGCCACCCTACGAGCAGTACTTC. This codes for CASSLVAPPYEQYF.

The rearrangement uses TRBV6-6 and TRBJ1-6; no clear D. This CDR3 is built from 16 residues. Deletions cut 6 bases from V and 8 bases from J, with 20 bases between. Per the germline V gene, CDR1 is MNHNY and CDR2 is SVGAGI (reference sequence). The CDR3 loop reads CASRLLGRSGDSPLHF. CDR3 DNA: TGTGCCAGCAGGCTACTAGGACGGTCCGGGGATTCACCCCTCCACTTT.

The gene calls are TRBV5-1 and TRBJ1-6, with D unresolved. The germline CDR1 and CDR2 sequences are SGHRS and YFSETQ. The CDR3 length is 15 residues. With 4 bases removed from V and 8 bases from J, the gap between germline ends came to 16 bases. The CDR3, as DNA: TGCGCCAGCAGCATCCGTACCCCTTCCGATTCACCCCTCCACTTT. This codes for CASSIRTPSDSPLHF. Full variable domain (outside the CDR3, taken from reference TRBV5-1 and TRBJ1-6): KAGVTQTPRYLIKTRGQQVTLSCSPISGHRSVSWYQQTPGQGLQFLFEYFSETQRNKGNFPGRFSGRQFSNSRSEMNVSTLELGDSALYLCASSIRTPSDSPLHFGNGTRLTVT.

This clone was detected a few times. The chain joins TRBV7-9 to TRBJ1-2, with TRBD1 identical over 8 bases. There are 16 residues in the CDR3. Germline V gene sequence: CDR1 SEHNR, CDR2 FQNEAQ (reference sequence). V was pared by 4 bases and J by 8 bases, with 15 bases of the junction left unmatched. CDR3 coding DNA: TGTGCCAGCAGCTCGGACAGGGATAGGTTTGCTCCGGGCTACACCTTC. As protein: CASSSDRDRFAPGYTF.